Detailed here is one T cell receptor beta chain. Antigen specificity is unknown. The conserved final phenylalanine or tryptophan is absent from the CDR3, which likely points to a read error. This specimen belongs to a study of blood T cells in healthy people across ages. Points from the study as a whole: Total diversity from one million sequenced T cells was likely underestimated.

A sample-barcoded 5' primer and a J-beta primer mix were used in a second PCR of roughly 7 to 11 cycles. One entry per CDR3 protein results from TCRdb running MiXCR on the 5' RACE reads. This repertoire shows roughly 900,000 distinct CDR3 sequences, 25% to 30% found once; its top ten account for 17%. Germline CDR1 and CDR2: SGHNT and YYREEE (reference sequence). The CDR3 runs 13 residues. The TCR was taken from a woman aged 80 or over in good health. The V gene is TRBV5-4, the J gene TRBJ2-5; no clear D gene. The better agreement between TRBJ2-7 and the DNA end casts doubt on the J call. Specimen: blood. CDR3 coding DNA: TGTGCCAGCAGCCTCGGCGACCAATACGAGCAGTACTGC. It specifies CASSLGDQYEQYC.